This T cell receptor beta chain was obtained from a study of OX40 agonist ivuxolimab in advanced cancers. Study information: Enrollees could have had prior anti-PD-1, anti-PD-L1 or anti-CTLA-4 therapy, which about 42% had received. Three patients got partial responses; one had hepatocellular carcinoma and two had cutaneous melanoma. Notes on the study in general: Averaging showed that CD8+ T cells had more expanded clones than CD4+ did.

Clones were sequenced by immunoSEQ multiplex PCR, and TCRdb holds only the in-frame ones, with some missing. The top ten hold about 26% of the sample, which has 30,000 to 40,000 clones, roughly 89% seen once. Per germline, CDR1 LNHDA and CDR2 SQIVND (reference sequence). This CDR3 has 13 residues. Trimming cost V 3 bases and J 4 bases, with 9 bases left between them. As concerns this clone: No antigen is known for it.

Blood sampling took place at baseline, cycle 4 day 1, and cycle 7 day 1. The chain carries TRBV19 and TRBJ2-5; tentative D call: TRBD1 (6 bases). The sequence was obtained from an adult with an advanced solid tumor such as melanoma, head and neck, liver or kidney cancer. This specimen was CD4+ or CD8+ T cells sorted from blood, taken in a trial of the OX40 agonist ivuxolimab. DNA for the CDR3: TGTGCCAGTAGTATCTGGGGGCGAGAGACCCAGTACTTC. Translated, it gives CASSIWGRETQYF. The full variable domain, in which reference TRBV19 and TRBJ2-5 provide the parts outside the CDR3, is DGGITQSPKYLFRKEGQNVTLSCEQNLNHDAMYWYRQDPGQGLRLIYYSQIVNDFQKGDIAEGYSVSREKKESFPLTVTSAQKNPTAFYLCASSIWGRETQYFGPGTRLLVL.